This T cell receptor (beta chain) was observed in a study of blood T cell repertoires in COVID-19. Study details: Whether acute or convalescent, the COVID-19 samples came from the United States, Italy and Spain. In each case, the material was cDNA or gDNA derived from T cells, B-cell-depleted T cells, or PBMCs.

This clone has a single count. This CDR3 comprises 14 residues. The V end lost 7 bases, the J end lost 3 bases, and 13 bases lay between the germline ends. Per germline, CDR1 MDHEN and CDR2 SYDVKM. The data were produced by immunoSEQ multiplex PCR, yet TCRdb's version contains in-frame clones alone and is incomplete. The repertoire has about 150,000 clones, around 89% of them found once; the top ten carry roughly 2.9%. This TCR was sampled from a man aged 60 to 75 with active or convalescent COVID-19. This rearrangement joins TRBV28 to TRBJ1-3, with D possibly TRBD1 on 5 matching bases. Sequenced sample: peripheral blood. The chain's CDR3 is CASIRGGDGNTIYF. CDR3 sequence (DNA): TGTGCCAGCATTAGGGGAGGAGATGGAAACACCATATATTTT.